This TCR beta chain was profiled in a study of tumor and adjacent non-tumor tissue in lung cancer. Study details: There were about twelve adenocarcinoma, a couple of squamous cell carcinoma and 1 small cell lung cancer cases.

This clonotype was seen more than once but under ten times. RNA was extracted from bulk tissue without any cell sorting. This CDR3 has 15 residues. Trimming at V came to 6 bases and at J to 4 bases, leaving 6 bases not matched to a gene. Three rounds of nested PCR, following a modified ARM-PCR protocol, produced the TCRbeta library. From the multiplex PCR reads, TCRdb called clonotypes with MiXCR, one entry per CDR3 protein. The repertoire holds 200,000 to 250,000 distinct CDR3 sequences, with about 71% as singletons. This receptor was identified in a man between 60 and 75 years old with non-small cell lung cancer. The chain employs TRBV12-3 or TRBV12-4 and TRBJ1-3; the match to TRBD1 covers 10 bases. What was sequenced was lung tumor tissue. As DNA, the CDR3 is TGTGCCAGCAGCCCGGGACAGGGGAAGGGAAACACCATATATTTT. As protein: CASSPGQGKGNTIYF.